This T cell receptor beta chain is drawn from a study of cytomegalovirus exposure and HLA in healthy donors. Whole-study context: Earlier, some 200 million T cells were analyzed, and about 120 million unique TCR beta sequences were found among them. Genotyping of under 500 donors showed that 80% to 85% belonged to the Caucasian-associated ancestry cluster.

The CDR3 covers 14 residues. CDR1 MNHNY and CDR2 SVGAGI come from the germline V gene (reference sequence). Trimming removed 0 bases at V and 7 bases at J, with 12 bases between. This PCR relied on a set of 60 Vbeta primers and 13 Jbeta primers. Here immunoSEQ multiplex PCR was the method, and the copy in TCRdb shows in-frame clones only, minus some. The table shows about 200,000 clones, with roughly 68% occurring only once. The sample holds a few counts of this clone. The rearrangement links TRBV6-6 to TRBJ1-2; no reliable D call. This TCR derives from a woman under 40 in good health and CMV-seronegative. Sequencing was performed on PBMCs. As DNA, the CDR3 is TGTGCCAGCAGTTACTCGACGGGAGTAGGTGGCTACACCTTC. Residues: CASSYSTGVGGYTF.